This T cell receptor beta chain was found in a study of T cell repertoires in aging, cancer and after chemotherapy (dated by TCRdb to about 2019). Broadly, across the study: The donors fell into six age groups ranging from 30 or younger to 70 or older, and each group had at least three individuals. Alongside 95 to 100 healthy donors serving as a reference group, the cohort included 200 to 250 cancer patients, of whom some 91 had hematological cancers and 110 to 140 had solid cancers. To examine immunoaging and T cell reconstitution after chemotherapy, the study profiled TCR beta repertoires in peripheral blood from healthy donors and cancer patients. The full dataset contained several million TCR reads. In the solid tumor group, the paired samples taken before and after chemotherapy came from brain tumor (glioblastoma) patients given temozolomide-based therapy. General findings and caveats noted by the study authors: Compared with age-matched healthy donors, untreated patients with hematological or solid cancers had significantly lower TCR diversity and higher clonality in blood. According to the authors, the repertoire data do not allow conclusions to be drawn about immunological memory after chemotherapy. An increase in median generation probability over the chemotherapy interval was observed in both cancer cohorts, suggesting that the repertoire was reconstituted through rebound thymic output. In healthy donors, the drop in TCR diversity with age came mainly from a loss of richness, whereas in cancer patients a loss of evenness also played a part.

This clonotype was seen only a few times. The specificity of this receptor is unknown. No base quality values were provided; no much bigger clone lies one nucleotide off. Instead of sorted cells or RNA, genomic DNA extracted from peripheral blood served as the source for amplifying TCR beta rearrangements. Deletion took 3 bases off V and 15 bases off J, with a span of 18 bases between the germline ends. The CDR3 covers 13 residues, taking in both the cysteine and the phenylalanine. This entry keeps only the CDR3 DNA: 39 bases, framed from base 1. From the germline V gene, CDR1 is SGHDT and CDR2 is YYEEEE. Using a mixed TRB-A/B primer pool, multiplex touch-down PCR amplified rearranged TRB sequences covering the V, D and J segments. Illumina adapters and sample indices were attached to the amplicons in two consecutive PCR reactions using Phusion HS II polymerase. Amplicons were gel-purified using the NucleoSpin Gel and PCR Clean-up kit and were subsequently checked with Qubit and an Agilent 2100 Bioanalyzer. Sequencing of libraries was carried out on an Illumina MiSeq in 600-cycle, single-indexed, paired-end runs. The study's own analysis went as follows. MiXCR versions 2.12 and 3.0.5 were used to process the TRB sequences. Each unique CDR3 nucleotide sequence was treated as one clone, and only productive sequences with two or more reads were kept. The repertoire metrics were Shannon diversity, evenness, clonality (defined as one minus evenness), and alpha-parameterized diversity profiles covering alpha 0 to 5. The IGoR algorithm was used to calculate generation probabilities for clones in the paired samples taken before and after chemotherapy. TCRdb reworked the public reads: Q25 trimming with fastp, MiXCR clone assembly, productive beta chains retained. Rows matching on CDR3 protein sequence are summarized as one entry with the most common DNA and genes. The V and J calls were determined by TCRdb, not by the authors. For this sample there are about 2,900 distinct CDR3 sequences; roughly 22% appear just once. The ten largest clones take up roughly 52% of the sample.

The TCR originated in a human donor with a solid tumor. This chain is built from TRBV5-6 and TRBJ2-2; the D gene is perhaps TRBD1 or TRBD2, as each covers 6 bases. The source material was blood. CDR3 sequence: CASSSKGGRVMFF. The nucleotide sequence is TGTGCCAGCAGCTCGAAGGGGGGCCGTGTGATGTTTTTT. The full variable domain, with segments outside the CDR3 supplied by the reference TRBV5-6 and TRBJ2-2 proteins, appears as DAGVTQSPTHLIKTRGQQVTLRCSPKSGHDTVSWYQQALGQGPQFIFQYYEEEERQRGNFPDRFSGHQFPNYSSELNVNALLLGDSALYLCASSSKGGRVMFFGEGSRLTVL.